This T cell receptor (beta chain) was recovered during a study of blood T cell repertoires in COVID-19 (TCRdb year 2020). Some background on the complete study: The collaborator samples originated in the United States, Italy and Spain and spanned the acute and convalescent phases of COVID-19. The material from the prospective study consisted of cDNA or gDNA derived from T cells, B-cell-depleted T cells, or PBMCs. Where HLA class I and class II types were available, the types were taken from metadata supplied by the sample provider, not from assay-based typing. A de-identified subject ID, COVID-19 status, age in years and sex were almost always included in the sample metadata. The samples were drawn from two sources: the first 160 participants of the ongoing ImmuneRACE study, and 1,254 subjects contributed by 6 global collaborators. The repertoires were made available in a free public database intended to serve as a resource for research on the immune response to SARS-CoV-2. Subjects who had been exposed to COVID-19, were actively infected with it, or had recovered from it provided the deeply sampled blood TCRbeta repertoires that made up the dataset. Here is what the overall study found, with its caveats: Clinical and demographic metadata were provided uncurated, with the amount varying by source and participant.

Details on this clone: Its antigen is currently not known. At one boundary the junction diverges from the germline segment, which might be a read error.

The collaborating institutions used their own protocols to collect whole blood in K2EDTA tubes. For TCRbeta analysis, collaborators shipped samples in one of three forms: frozen whole blood, isolated PBMCs, or DNA extracted from either of those sample types. From its cysteine to its phenylalanine, the CDR3 spans 12 amino acids. The sequence is cut down to CDR3 DNA, 36 bases in frame from base 1. The germline V gene sets CDR1 to MNHEY and CDR2 to SVGEGT. TCRbeta CDR3 regions were amplified from genomic DNA using the immunoSEQ Assay, a bias-controlled multiplex PCR. The paper's data handling went like this. The number of nucleated cells in each sample was estimated from the amplification of reference gene primers within the assay. To quantify the absolute abundance of each unique TCRbeta CDR3 rearrangement, sequence reads were collapsed and filtered. For each sample, productive Simpson clonality was calculated by taking the square root of Simpson's diversity index across productive rearrangements. TCRdb took this table from immuneACCESS and kept in-frame rearrangements with V and J called. Such tables lack part of the clones; where checked against another copy, unresolved V genes explain under half of the gap, and the rest is unexplained. The D gene and trimming were derived from the DNA, and the V and J assignments and clone size from that table. The sample table lists 120,000 to 150,000 clones, 70% to 85% of them with a count of one. The top ten clonotypes cover approximately 6.5% of the sample.

This clonotype originated in a human donor in a cohort sampled during active COVID-19. The chain uses TRBV6-2 or TRBV6-3 and TRBJ1-1, and 8 junction bases match TRBD1. The sequenced sample was peripheral blood. CDR3 sequence: CASSWSGGQVNF. The nucleotide sequence reads as follows: TGTGCCAGCAGTTGGTCAGGGGGACAGGTCAACTTT.